This TCR beta chain was observed in a study of fetal regulatory T cell absence and autoimmunity. Notes on the study in general: Pancreas TCRs were oligoclonally enriched versus cord blood, some clones over 100-fold. Pancreas and cord blood did not differ much in TRB family usage.

Comment on this clone: Its antigen is not known.

V shed 2 bases and J 8 bases; nucleotides not matched to a gene: 9. The germline CDR1 and CDR2 sequences are SGHDN and FVKESK. The CDR3 contains 15 residues. The assay was run at survey level. Some clones are missing from TCRdb's copy, which holds only in-frame ones; the method was immunoSEQ multiplex PCR. There are around 45,000 clones in the sample; about 79% occur only once, and 0.41% lies in the top ten. Sequencing input: cord blood. This chain connects TRBV14 to TRBJ1-5; 7 bases are shared with TRBD1. This TCR was sampled from a newborn boy with IPEX syndrome. The CDR3 coding sequence is TGTGCCAGCAGCCAACATCGACAGGGTAGAAAGCCCCAGCATTTT. This translates into CASSQHRQGRKPQHF.